This T cell receptor (beta chain) was captured in a study of cytomegalovirus exposure and HLA in healthy donors. Study outcomes and limitations: Whilst most TCR sequences proved rare, a subset of public TCRs occurred across many donors. The listing of 160 or so TCR beta chains classed them as cytomegalovirus-associated.

The donors were part of the validation cohort, which consisted of 120 subjects and was separate from the first cohort of about 670 subjects. Notes on this clone: The antigen is undetermined.

TCRdb's copy holds only in-frame clones and misses some; the assay was immunoSEQ multiplex PCR. Among 130,000 or so clones listed, around 89% were seen once. CDR1 LNHDA and CDR2 SQIVND come from the germline V gene (reference sequence). With 5 bases removed from V and 0 bases from J, the gap between germline ends came to 9 bases. This CDR3 spans 14 amino acids. The specimen was PBMCs. The V call is TRBV19, the J call TRBJ2-3, with unresolved D. The origin of this receptor is a young woman in good health and CMV-seropositive. The CDR3 DNA reads as TGTGCCAGTAGTGCTTCAGTTAGCACAGATACGCAGTATTTT. Its translation: CASSASVSTDTQYF.